One sample yielded the 4 T cell receptor beta chains listed below, sequenced in a study of blood T cell repertoires in COVID-19. Method: immunoSEQ multiplex PCR; TCRdb's copy keeps in-frame clones and lacks some. Of 300,000 to 350,000 clones in the sample, approximately 89% were seen once. Source material: peripheral blood. Source of these receptors: a woman aged 30 to 39 with COVID-19, enrolled during active disease.

In its sample, this clone was seen a few times. This chain links TRBV6-1 with TRBJ1-5; weak D call: TRBD1 (6 bases). CDR1 and CDR2 (germline): MNHNS, SASEGT. V was cut by 3 bases and J by 6 bases, with 12 bases left in between. This CDR3 has 14 residues. CDR3 nucleotides: TGTGCCAGCAGTGACGGGGGGCAAGTTCAGCCCCAGCATTTT. This codes for CASSDGGQVQPQHF.

This chain connects TRBV7-2 to TRBJ1-2, with D unresolved. Germline CDR1 SGHTA, CDR2 FQGNSA. The V gene lost 1 base and the J gene lost 3 bases, with 15 bases spanning the gap. The length of the CDR3 is 16 residues. The CDR3 here is CASSLVAVTRDYGYTF. CDR3 in DNA: TGTGCCAGCAGCTTAGTAGCCGTCACTCGGGACTATGGCTACACCTTC.

This clone was picked up one time. The chain couples TRBV27 to TRBJ1-4; 8 bases line up with TRBD1. The V and J ends lost 6 bases and 3 bases, in that order; junction bases with no gene match: 6. The germline gives CDR1 MNHEY, CDR2 SMNVEV (reference sequence). This CDR3 has 15 residues. The CDR3: CASSFTRGPNEKLFF. CDR3 nucleotide sequence: TGTGCCAGCAGCTTTACCAGGGGGCCTAATGAAAAACTGTTTTTT.

This sequence joins TRBV2 and TRBJ2-6; 8 bases map to TRBD1. The V segment lost 10 bases and the J segment 1 base; nucleotides outside the gene matches: 12. CDR1 is SNHLY and CDR2 is FYNNEI in the germline V gene. The CDR3 has 17 amino acids. CDR3 nucleotides: TGTGCCACCTCGATCAGGGGGCTGATGTCTGGGGCCAACGTCCTGACTTTC. Translation gives CATSIRGLMSGANVLTF.